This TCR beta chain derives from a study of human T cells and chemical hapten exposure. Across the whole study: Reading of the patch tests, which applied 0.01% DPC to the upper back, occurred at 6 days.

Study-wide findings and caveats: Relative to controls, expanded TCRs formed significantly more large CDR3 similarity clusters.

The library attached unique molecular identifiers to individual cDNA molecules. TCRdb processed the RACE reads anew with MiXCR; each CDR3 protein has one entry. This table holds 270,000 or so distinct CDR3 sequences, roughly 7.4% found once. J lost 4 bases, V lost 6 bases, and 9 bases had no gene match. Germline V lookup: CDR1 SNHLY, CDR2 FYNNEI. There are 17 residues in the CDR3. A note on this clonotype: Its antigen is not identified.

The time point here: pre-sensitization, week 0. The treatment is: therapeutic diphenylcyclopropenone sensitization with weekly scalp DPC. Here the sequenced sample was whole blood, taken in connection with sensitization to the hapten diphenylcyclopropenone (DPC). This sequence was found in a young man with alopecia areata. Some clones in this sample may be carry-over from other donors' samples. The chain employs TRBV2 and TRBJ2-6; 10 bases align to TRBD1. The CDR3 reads CASRAGTGDYGANVLTF. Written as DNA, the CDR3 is TGTGCCAGCAGGGCCGGGACAGGGGATTACGGGGCCAACGTCCTGACTTTC.